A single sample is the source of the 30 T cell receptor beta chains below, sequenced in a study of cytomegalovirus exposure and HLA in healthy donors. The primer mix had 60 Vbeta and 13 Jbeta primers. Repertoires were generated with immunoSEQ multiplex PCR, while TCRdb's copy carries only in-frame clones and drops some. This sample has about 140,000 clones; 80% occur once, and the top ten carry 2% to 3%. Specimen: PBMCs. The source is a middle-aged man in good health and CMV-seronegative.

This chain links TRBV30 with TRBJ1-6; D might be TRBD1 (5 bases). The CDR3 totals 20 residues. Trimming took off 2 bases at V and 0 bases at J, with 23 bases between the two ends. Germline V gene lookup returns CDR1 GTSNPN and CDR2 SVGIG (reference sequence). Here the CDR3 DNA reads TGTGCCTGGAGTCTGGGCCGTTCGACGGGACTGAGCTCCTATAATTCACCCCTCCACTTT. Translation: CAWSLGRSTGLSSYNSPLHF.

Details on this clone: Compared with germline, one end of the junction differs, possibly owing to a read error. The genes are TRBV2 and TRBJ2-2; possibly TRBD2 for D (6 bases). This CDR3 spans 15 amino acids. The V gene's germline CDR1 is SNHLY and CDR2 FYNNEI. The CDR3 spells CATSLEGMTAGELFF. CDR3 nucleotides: TGTGCCACCAGTCTGGAGGGAATGACGGCCGGGGAGCTGTTTTTT.

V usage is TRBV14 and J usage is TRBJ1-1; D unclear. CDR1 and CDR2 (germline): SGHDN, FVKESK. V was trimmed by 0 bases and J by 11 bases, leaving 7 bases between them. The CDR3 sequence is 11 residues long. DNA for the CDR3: TGTGCCAGCAGCCAAGATGCGTTGGCTTTCTTT. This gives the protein CASSQDALAFF. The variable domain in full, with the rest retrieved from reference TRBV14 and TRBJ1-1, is EAGVTQFPSHSVIEKGQTVTLRCDPISGHDNLYWYRRVMGKEIKFLLHFVKESKQDESGMPNNRFLAERTGGTYSTLKVQPAELEDSGVYFCASSQDALAFFGQGTRLTVV.

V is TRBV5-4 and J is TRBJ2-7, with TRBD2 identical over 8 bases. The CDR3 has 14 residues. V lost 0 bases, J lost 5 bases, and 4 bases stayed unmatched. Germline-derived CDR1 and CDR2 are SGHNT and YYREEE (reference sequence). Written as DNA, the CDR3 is TGTGCCAGCAGCTTGGCTGCGGGGGGAAACGAGCAGTACTTC. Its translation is CASSLAAGGNEQYF.

In DNA, the CDR3 is TGTGCCAGCAGCTTAGCGCAAGGGGGACGTGACACTGAAGCTTTCTTT. Its protein is CASSLAQGGRDTEAFF. The chain joins TRBV7-8 to TRBJ1-1, with a possible D match to TRBD1 (6 bases). Germline CDR1 reads SGHVS; CDR2 reads FQNEAQ. Deletions cut 0 bases from V and 3 bases from J, with 14 bases between. The CDR3 spans 16 residues.

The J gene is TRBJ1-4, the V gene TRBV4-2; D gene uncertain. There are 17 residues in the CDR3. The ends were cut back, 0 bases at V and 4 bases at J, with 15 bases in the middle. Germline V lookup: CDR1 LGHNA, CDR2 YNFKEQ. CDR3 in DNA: TGTGCCAGCAGCCAAGACAACGGGAGAACTAATAATGAAAAACTGTTTTTT. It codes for CASSQDNGRTNNEKLFF.

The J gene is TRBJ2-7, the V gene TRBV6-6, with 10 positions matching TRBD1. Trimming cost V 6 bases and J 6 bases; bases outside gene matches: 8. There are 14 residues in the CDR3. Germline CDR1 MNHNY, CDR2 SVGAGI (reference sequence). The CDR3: CASSRDRGTSEQYF. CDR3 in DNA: TGTGCCAGCAGCCGGGACAGGGGAACGAGCGAGCAGTACTTC.

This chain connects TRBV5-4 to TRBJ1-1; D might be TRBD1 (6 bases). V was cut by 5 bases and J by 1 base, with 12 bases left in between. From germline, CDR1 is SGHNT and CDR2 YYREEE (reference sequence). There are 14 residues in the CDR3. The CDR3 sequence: CASRVGHPNTEAFF. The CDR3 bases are TGTGCCAGCAGGGTGGGACACCCGAACACTGAAGCTTTCTTT.

The CDR3 DNA reads as TGCAGTGCTAGTTCGCGGTATGAGCAGTTCTTC. Amino acids: CSASSRYEQFF. The chain has TRBV20-1 and TRBJ2-1, with unresolved D. Germline V gene lookup returns CDR1 DFQATT and CDR2 SNEGSKA (reference sequence). V was cut by 3 bases and J by 8 bases, with 8 bases left in between. The CDR3 is 11 amino acids.

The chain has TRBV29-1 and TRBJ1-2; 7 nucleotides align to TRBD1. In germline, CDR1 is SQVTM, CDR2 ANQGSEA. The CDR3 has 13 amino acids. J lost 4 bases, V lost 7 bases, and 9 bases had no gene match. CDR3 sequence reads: CSESRDRGYGYTF. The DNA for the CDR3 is TGCAGCGAGAGCCGGGACAGAGGCTATGGCTACACCTTC.

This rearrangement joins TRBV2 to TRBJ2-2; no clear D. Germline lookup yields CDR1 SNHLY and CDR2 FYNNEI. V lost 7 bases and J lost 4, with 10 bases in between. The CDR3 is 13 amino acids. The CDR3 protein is CASNFPVTGELFF. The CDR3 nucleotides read TGTGCCAGCAATTTCCCAGTCACCGGGGAGCTGTTTTTT.

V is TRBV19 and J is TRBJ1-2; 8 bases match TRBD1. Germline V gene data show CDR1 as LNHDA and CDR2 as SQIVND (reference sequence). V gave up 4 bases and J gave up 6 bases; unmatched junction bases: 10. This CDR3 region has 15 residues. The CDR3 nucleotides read TGTGCCAGTAGTAAAGCCGACAGGGGACGTGATGGCTACACCTTC. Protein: CASSKADRGRDGYTF.

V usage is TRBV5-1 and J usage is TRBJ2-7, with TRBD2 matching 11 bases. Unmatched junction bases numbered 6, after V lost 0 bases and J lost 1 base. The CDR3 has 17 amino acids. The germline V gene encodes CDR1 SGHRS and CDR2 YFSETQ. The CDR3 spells CASSLGSGGAQSYEQYF. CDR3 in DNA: TGCGCCAGCAGCTTGGGTAGCGGGGGGGCGCAGTCCTACGAGCAGTACTTC.

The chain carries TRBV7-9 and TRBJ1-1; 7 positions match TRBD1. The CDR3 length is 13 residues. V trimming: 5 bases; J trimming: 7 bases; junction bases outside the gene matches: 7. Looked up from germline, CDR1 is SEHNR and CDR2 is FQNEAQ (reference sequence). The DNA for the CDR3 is TGTGCCAGCAGCCACACCGGGACAGATGAAGCTTTCTTT. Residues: CASSHTGTDEAFF.

The CDR3 is CASSPATSGRLHEQYF. Here the CDR3 DNA reads TGTGCCAGCAGTCCTGCGACTAGCGGGAGGTTACACGAGCAGTACTTC. This sequence joins TRBV14 and TRBJ2-7; 13 nucleotides match TRBD2. Germline V CDR1 and CDR2: SGHDN, FVKESK. V shed 6 bases, J shed 5 bases, and the junction held 10 bases outside the gene matches. The CDR3 length is 16 residues.

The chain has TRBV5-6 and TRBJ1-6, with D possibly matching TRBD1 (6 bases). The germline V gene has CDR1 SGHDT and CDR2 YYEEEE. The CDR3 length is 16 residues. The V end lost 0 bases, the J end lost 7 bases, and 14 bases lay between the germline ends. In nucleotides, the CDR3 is TGTGCCAGCAGCTTGGCCGGCAGGGGTAGGAATTCACCCCTCCACTTT. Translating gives CASSLAGRGRNSPLHF. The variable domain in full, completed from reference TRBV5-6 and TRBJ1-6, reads DAGVTQSPTHLIKTRGQQVTLRCSPKSGHDTVSWYQQALGQGPQFIFQYYEEEERQRGNFPDRFSGHQFPNYSSELNVNALLLGDSALYLCASSLAGRGRNSPLHFGNGTRLTVT.

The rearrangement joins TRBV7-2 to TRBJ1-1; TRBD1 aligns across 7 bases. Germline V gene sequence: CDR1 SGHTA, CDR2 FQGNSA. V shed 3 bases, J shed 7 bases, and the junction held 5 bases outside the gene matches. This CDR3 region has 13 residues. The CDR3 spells CASSFRQGREAFF. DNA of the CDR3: TGTGCCAGCAGCTTCCGACAGGGCCGTGAAGCTTTCTTT.

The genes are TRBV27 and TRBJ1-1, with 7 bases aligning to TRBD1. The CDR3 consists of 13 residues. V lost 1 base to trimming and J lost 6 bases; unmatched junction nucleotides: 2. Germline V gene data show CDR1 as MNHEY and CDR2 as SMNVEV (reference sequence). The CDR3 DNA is TGTGCCAGCAGTTTATTGCAGGGGGCTGAAGCTTTCTTT. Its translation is CASSLLQGAEAFF.

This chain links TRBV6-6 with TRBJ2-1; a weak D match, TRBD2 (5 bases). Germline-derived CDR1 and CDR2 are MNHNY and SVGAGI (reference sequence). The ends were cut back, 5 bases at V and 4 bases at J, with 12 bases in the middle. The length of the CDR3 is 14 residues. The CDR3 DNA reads TGTGCCAGCAGTACGACGGGAAGATACAATGAGCAGTTCTTC. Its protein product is CASSTTGRYNEQFF.

The CDR3: CASRPGGETQYF. CDR3 in DNA: TGTGCCAGCCGACCCGGCGGAGAGACCCAGTACTTC. The V call is TRBV6-1, the J call TRBJ2-5, with D uncertain. CDR1 is MNHNS and CDR2 is SASEGT in the germline V gene. The length of the CDR3 is 12 residues. V was cut by 8 bases and J by 4 bases, with 11 bases left in between.

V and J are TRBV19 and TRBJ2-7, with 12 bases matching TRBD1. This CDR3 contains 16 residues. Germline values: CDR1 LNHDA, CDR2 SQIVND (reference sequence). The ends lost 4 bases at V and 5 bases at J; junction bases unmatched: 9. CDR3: CASSTSPGQGAHEQYF. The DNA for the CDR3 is TGTGCCAGTAGTACCTCCCCGGGACAGGGGGCCCACGAGCAGTACTTC. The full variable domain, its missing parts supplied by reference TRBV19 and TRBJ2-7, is DGGITQSPKYLFRKEGQNVTLSCEQNLNHDAMYWYRQDPGQGLRLIYYSQIVNDFQKGDIAEGYSVSREKKESFPLTVTSAQKNPTAFYLCASSTSPGQGAHEQYFGPGTRLTVT.

The CDR3 region has the DNA TGTGCCAGCAGTTTAGGCGGGAGGCGAGTCACCGGGGAGCTGTTTTTT. It translates to CASSLGGRRVTGELFF. The chain is built from TRBV27 and TRBJ2-2; TRBD2 matches at 8 bases. After removal of 2 bases from V and 4 bases from J, the junction contained 6 bases not matched to a gene. Germline CDR1 reads MNHEY; CDR2 reads SMNVEV (reference sequence). The CDR3 is 16 residues long.

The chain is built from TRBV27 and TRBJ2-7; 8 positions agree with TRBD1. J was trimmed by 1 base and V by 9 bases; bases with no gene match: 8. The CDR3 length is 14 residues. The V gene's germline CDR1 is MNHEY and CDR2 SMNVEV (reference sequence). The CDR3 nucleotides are TGTGCCAGTGCTACCGGGACAGGTTCCTACGAGCAGTACTTC. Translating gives CASATGTGSYEQYF.

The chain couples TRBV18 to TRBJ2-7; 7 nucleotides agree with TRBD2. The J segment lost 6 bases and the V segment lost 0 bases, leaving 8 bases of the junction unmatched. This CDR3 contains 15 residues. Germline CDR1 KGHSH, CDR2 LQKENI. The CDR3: CASSPPGKASGEQYF. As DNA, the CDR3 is TGTGCCAGCTCACCACCGGGGAAGGCTAGCGGCGAGCAGTACTTC. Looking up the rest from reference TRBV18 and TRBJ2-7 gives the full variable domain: NAGVMQNPRHLVRRRGQEARLRCSPMKGHSHVYWYRQLPEEGLKFMVYLQKENIIDESGMPKERFSAEFPKEGPSILRIQQVVRGDSAAYFCASSPPGKASGEQYFGPGTRLTVT.

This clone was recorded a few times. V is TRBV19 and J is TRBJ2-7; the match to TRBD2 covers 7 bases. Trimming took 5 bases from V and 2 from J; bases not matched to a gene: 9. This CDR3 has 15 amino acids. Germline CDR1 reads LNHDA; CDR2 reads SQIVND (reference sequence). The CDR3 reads CASSQTTGGPYEQYF. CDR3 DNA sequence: TGTGCCAGTAGTCAAACGACGGGGGGACCCTACGAGCAGTACTTC.

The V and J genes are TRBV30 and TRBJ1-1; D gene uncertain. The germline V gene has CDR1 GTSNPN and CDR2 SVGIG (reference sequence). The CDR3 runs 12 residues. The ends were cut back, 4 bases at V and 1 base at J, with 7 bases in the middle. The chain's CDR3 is CAWTPRNTEAFF. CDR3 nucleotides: TGTGCCTGGACCCCCAGGAACACTGAAGCTTTCTTT.

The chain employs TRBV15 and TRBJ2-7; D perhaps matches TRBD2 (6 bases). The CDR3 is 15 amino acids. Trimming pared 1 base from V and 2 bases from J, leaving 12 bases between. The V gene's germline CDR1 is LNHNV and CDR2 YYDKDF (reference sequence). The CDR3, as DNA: TGTGCCACCAGCAGAGTCAGGGAGGAAACCTACGAGCAGTACTTC. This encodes CATSRVREETYEQYF.

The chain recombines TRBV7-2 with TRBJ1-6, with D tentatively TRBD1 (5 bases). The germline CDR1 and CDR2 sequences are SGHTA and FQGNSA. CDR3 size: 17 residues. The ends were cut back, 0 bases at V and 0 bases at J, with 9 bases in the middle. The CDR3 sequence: CASSLAPTGSYNSPLHF. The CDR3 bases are TGTGCCAGCAGCTTAGCCCCAACAGGCTCCTATAATTCACCCCTCCACTTT.

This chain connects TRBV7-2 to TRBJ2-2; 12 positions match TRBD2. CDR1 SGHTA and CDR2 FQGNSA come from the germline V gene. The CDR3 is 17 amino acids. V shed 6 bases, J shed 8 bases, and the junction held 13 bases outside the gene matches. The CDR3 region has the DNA TGTGCCAGCAGGATTCCGGGACTAGCGGGTTCCGGAGGGGAGCTGTTTTTT. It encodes CASRIPGLAGSGGELFF. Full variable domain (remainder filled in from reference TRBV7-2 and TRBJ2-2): GAGVSQSPSNKVTEKGKDVELRCDPISGHTALYWYRQSLGQGLEFLIYFQGNSAPDKSGLPSDRFSAERTGGSVSTLTIQRTQQEDSAVYLCASRIPGLAGSGGELFFGEGSRLTVL.

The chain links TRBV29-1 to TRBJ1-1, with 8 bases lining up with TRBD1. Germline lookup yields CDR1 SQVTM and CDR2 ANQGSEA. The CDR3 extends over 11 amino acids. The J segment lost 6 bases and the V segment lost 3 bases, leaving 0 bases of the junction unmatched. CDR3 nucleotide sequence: TGCAGCGTTGAGACAGGGGCTGAAGCTTTCTTT. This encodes CSVETGAEAFF.